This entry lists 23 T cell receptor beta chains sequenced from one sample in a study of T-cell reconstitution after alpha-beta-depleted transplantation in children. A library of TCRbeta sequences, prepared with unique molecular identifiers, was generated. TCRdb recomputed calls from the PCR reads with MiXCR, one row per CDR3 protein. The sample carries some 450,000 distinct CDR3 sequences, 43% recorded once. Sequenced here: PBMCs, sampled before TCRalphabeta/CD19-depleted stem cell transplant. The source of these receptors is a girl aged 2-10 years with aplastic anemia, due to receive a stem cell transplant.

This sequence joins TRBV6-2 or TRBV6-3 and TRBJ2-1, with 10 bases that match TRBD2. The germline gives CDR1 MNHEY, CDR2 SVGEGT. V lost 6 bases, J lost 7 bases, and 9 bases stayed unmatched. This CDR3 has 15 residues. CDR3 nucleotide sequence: TGTGCCAGCAGCCAACGGACTAGCGGAGCTAATGAGCAGTTCTTC. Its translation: CASSQRTSGANEQFF.

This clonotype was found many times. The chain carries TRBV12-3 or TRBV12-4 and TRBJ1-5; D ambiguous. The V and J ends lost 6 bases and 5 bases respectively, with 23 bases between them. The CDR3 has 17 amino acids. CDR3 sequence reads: CASSSRRSRLLDQPQHF. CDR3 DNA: TGTGCCAGCAGCAGTAGGAGGTCACGTCTACTAGATCAGCCCCAGCATTTT.

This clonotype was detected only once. The CDR3 DNA follows: TGCAGTGCTAGAGATCGGGCAGTAAATCAGCCCCAGCATTTT. As protein: CSARDRAVNQPQHF. This chain uses TRBV20-1 with TRBJ1-5, with D unresolved. The CDR3 sequence is 14 residues long. Germline assignment: CDR1 DFQATT and CDR2 SNEGSKA (reference sequence). V gave up 0 bases and J gave up 4 bases, with 10 bases separating them.

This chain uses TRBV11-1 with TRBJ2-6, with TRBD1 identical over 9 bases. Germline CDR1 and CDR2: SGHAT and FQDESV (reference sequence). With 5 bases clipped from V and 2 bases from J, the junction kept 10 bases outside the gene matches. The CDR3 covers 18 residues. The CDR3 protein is CASSLRDRALPGANVLTF. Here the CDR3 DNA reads TGTGCCAGCAGCCTCCGGGACAGGGCCCTACCTGGGGCCAACGTCCTGACTTTC.

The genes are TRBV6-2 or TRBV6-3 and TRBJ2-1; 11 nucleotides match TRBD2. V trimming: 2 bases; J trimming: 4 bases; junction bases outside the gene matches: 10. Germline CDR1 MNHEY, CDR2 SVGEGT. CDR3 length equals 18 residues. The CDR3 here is CASSYALAGGGTYNEQFF. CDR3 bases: TGTGCCAGCAGTTACGCCCTAGCGGGAGGAGGTACTTACAATGAGCAGTTCTTC.

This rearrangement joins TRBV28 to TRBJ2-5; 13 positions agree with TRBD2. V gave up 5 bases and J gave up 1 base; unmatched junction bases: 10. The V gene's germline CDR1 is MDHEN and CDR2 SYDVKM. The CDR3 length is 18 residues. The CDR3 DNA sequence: TGTGCCAGCAGTCCGAGACTAGCGGGGGGACCGCTCCAAGAGACCCAGTACTTC. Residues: CASSPRLAGGPLQETQYF.

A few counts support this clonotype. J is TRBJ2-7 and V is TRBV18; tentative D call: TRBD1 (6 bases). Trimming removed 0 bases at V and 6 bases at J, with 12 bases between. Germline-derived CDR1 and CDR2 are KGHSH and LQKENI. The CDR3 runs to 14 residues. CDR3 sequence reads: CASSPPQDSIEQYF. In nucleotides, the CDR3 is TGTGCCAGCTCACCACCACAGGACAGCATCGAGCAGTACTTC.

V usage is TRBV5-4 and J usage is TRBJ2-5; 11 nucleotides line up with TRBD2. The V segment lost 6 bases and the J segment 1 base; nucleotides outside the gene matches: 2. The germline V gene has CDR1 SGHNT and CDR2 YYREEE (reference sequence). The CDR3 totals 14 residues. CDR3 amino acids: CASTLAGAQETQYF. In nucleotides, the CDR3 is TGTGCCAGCACACTAGCGGGAGCCCAAGAGACCCAGTACTTC.

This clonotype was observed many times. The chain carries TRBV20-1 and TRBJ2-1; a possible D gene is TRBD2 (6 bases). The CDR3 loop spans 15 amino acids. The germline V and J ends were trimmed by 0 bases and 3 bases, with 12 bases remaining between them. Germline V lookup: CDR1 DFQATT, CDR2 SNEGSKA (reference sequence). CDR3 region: CSARDGGINYNEQFF. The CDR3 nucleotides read TGCAGTGCTAGAGACGGCGGGATAAACTACAATGAGCAGTTCTTC.

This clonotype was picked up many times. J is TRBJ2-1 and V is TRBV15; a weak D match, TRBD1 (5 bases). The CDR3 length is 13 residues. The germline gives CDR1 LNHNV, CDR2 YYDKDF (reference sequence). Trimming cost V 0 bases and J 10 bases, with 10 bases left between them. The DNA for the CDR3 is TGTGCCACCAGCAGAGATGTACAGGCCGAGCAGTTCTTC. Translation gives CATSRDVQAEQFF. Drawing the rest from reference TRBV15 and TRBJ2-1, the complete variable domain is DAMVIQNPRYQVTQFGKPVTLSCSQTLNHNVMYWYQQKSSQAPKLLFHYYDKDFNNEADTPDNFQSRRPNTSFCFLDIRSPGLGDTAMYLCATSRDVQAEQFFGPGTRLTVL.

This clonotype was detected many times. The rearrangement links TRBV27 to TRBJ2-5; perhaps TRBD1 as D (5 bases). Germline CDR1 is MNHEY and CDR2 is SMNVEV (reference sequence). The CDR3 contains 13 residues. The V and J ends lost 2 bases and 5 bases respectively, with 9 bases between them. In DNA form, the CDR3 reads TGTGCCAGCAGTTTACAGGGTGCGGAGACCCAGTACTTC. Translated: CASSLQGAETQYF.

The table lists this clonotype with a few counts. Here the CDR3 reads CSVDGRTNTEAFF. The CDR3 DNA reads as TGCAGCGTTGACGGACGGACGAACACTGAAGCTTTCTTT. This rearrangement joins TRBV29-1 to TRBJ1-1, with D hard to call. The CDR3 is made up of 13 amino acids. Germline-derived CDR1 and CDR2 are SQVTM and ANQGSEA. Trimming stripped 3 bases from V and 1 base from J, with 9 bases between.

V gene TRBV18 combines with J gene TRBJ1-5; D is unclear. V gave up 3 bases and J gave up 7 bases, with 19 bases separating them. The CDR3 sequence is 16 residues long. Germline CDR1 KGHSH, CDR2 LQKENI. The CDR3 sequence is CASSPAPSSTGQPQHF. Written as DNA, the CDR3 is TGTGCCAGCTCACCCGCTCCCAGTTCCACGGGGCAGCCCCAGCATTTT.

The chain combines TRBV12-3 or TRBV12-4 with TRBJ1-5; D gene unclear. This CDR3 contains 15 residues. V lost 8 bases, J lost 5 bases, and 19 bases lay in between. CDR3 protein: CASAQSVGRYQPQHF. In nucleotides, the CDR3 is TGTGCCAGCGCCCAATCGGTCGGCCGATATCAGCCCCAGCATTTT.

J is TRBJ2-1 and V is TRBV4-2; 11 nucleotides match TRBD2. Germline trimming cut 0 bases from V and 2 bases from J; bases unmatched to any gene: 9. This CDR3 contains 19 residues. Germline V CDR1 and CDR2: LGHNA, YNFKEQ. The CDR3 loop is CASSQDLLAGVVTYNEQFF. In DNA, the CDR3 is TGTGCCAGCAGCCAAGATTTACTAGCGGGAGTGGTCACCTACAATGAGCAGTTCTTC.

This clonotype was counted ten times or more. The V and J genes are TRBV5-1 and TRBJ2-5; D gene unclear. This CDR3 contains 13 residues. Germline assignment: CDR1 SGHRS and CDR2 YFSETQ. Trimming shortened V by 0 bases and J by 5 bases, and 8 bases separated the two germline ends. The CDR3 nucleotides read TGCGCCAGCAGCTTGGGGCCCGAGGAGACCCAGTACTTC. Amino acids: CASSLGPEETQYF.

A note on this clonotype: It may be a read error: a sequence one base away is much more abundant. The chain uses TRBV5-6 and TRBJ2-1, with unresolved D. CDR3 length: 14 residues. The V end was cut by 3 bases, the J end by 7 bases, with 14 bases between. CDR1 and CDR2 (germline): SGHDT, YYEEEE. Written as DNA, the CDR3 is TGTGCCAGCAGCTACGAGAGTTCCGAGAATGAGCAGTTCTTC. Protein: CASSYESSENEQFF. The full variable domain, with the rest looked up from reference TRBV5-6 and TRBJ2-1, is DAGVTQSPTHLIKTRGQQVTLRCSPKSGHDTVSWYQQALGQGPQFIFQYYEEEERQRGNFPDRFSGHQFPNYSSELNVNALLLGDSALYLCASSYESSENEQFFGPGTRLTVL.

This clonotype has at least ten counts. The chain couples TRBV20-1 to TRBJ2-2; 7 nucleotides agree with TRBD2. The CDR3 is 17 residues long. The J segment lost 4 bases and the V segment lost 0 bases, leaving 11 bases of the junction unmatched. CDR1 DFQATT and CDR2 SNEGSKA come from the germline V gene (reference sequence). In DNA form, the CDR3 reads TGCAGTGCTAGAGATGGGCGGGAGAGATCGCGCACCGGGGAGCTGTTTTTT. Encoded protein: CSARDGRERSRTGELFF.

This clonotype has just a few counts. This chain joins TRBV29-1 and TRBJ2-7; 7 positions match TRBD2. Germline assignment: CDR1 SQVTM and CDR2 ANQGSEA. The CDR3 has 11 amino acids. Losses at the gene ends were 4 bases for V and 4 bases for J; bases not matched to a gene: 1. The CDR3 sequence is CSVVGGYEQYF. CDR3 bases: TGCAGCGTTGTGGGAGGGTACGAGCAGTACTTC.

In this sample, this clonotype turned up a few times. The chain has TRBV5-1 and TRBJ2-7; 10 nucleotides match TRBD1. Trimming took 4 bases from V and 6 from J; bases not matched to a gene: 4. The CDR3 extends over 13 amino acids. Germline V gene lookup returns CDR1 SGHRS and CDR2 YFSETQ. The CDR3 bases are TGCGCCAGCAGCGGGCGGACAGGGGGCGAGCAGTACTTC. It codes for CASSGRTGGEQYF.

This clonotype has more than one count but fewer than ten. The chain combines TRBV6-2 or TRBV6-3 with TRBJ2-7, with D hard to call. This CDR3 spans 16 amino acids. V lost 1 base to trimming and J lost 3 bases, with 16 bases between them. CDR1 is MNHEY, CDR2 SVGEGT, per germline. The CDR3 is CASSYWTPGLLYEQYF. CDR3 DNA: TGTGCCAGCAGTTACTGGACCCCCGGGCTCCTCTACGAGCAGTACTTC.

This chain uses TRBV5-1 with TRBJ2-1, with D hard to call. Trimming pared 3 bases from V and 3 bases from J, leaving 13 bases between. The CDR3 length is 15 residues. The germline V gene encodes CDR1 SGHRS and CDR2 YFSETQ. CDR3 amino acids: CASSSAGADYNEQFF. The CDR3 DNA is TGCGCCAGCAGCTCGGCCGGCGCCGACTACAATGAGCAGTTCTTC.

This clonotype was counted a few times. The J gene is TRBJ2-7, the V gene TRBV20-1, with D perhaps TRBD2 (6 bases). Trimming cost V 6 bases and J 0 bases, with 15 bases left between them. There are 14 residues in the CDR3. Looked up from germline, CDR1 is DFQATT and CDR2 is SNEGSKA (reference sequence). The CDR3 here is CSALPGGVSYEQYF. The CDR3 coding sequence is TGCAGTGCCCTGCCCGGCGGGGTCTCCTACGAGCAGTACTTC.